The rows below give T cell receptor beta chains drawn from one sample of a study of human T cells and chemical hapten exposure. TCRdb re-derived calls from the RACE reads in MiXCR, one entry per CDR3 protein. This table has about 60,000 distinct CDR3 sequences, around 9.3% appearing once. The sample in question was whole blood, obtained in connection with sensitization to the hapten diphenylcyclopropenone (DPC). The source is a woman in her 40s with alopecia areata. Some clones in this sample may be carry-over from other donors' samples. Each CDR3 is given with its conserved first and last residue. The order of the fields is J gene, clone size, CDR3 length, D gene, V gene, CDR3 protein, CDR3 DNA. The D gene is left open where the match is weak. Rows may omit the clone size; those that give it use once, few, many or a size class.

j_call: TRBJ2-7
clone_size: many
cdr3_length: 14
d_call: -
v_call: TRBV6-2/TRBV6-3
cdr3_aa: CASSFGQSSYEQYF
cdr3_nt: TGTGCCAGCAGTTTCGGACAGTCGTCCTACGAGCAGTACTTC

j_call: TRBJ1-1
clone_size: many
cdr3_length: 15
d_call: TRBD1
v_call: TRBV11-1
cdr3_aa: CASSLGQTGGTEAFF
cdr3_nt: TGTGCCAGCAGCTTGGGGCAGACAGGGGGCACTGAAGCTTTCTTT

j_call: TRBJ2-2
clone_size: few
cdr3_length: 15
d_call: -
v_call: TRBV28
cdr3_aa: CASSGGGPNTGELFF
cdr3_nt: TGTGCCAGCAGTGGCGGGGGCCCTAACACCGGGGAGCTGTTTTTT

j_call: TRBJ2-3
clone_size: many
cdr3_length: 14
d_call: -
v_call: TRBV5-1
cdr3_aa: CASSLDPSTDTQYF
cdr3_nt: TGCGCCAGCAGCTTGGACCCTAGCACAGATACGCAGTATTTT

j_call: TRBJ2-5
clone_size: many
cdr3_length: 14
d_call: TRBD1
v_call: TRBV7-9
cdr3_aa: CASSEGTGQETQYF
cdr3_nt: TGTGCCAGCAGCGAGGGGACAGGGCAAGAGACCCAGTACTTC

j_call: TRBJ2-2
clone_size: many
cdr3_length: 15
d_call: -
v_call: TRBV7-2
cdr3_aa: CASSLDMSGTGELFF
cdr3_nt: TGTGCCAGCAGCTTAGACATGTCAGGCACCGGGGAGCTGTTTTTT

j_call: TRBJ1-5
clone_size: many
cdr3_length: 14
d_call: -
v_call: TRBV12-3/TRBV12-4
cdr3_aa: CASREGGSGQPQHF
cdr3_nt: TGTGCCAGCAGGGAGGGGGGTAGCGGTCAGCCCCAGCATTTT

j_call: TRBJ1-6
clone_size: few
cdr3_length: 16
d_call: -
v_call: TRBV7-8
cdr3_aa: CASSHRAAGRRSPLHF
cdr3_nt: TGTGCCAGCAGCCATAGGGCGGCAGGGCGTAGATCACCCCTCCACTTT

j_call: TRBJ2-1
clone_size: many
cdr3_length: 13
d_call: TRBD1
v_call: TRBV7-3
cdr3_aa: CASRPLGTEEQFF
cdr3_nt: TGTGCCAGCAGGCCTCTTGGGACAGAAGAGCAGTTCTTC

j_call: TRBJ1-5
clone_size: many
cdr3_length: 14
d_call: -
v_call: TRBV10-3
cdr3_aa: CAISEYNSNQPQHF
cdr3_nt: TGTGCCATCAGTGAGTATAATAGCAATCAGCCCCAGCATTTT

j_call: TRBJ2-3
clone_size: many
cdr3_length: 15
d_call: TRBD2
v_call: TRBV3-1
cdr3_aa: CASSPRTSGLDTQYF
cdr3_nt: TGTGCCAGCAGCCCACGGACTAGCGGCTTAGATACGCAGTATTTT

j_call: TRBJ1-5
clone_size: many
cdr3_length: 14
d_call: -
v_call: TRBV7-6
cdr3_aa: CASSKGGGNQPQHF
cdr3_nt: TGTGCCAGCAGCAAAGGGGGGGGCAATCAGCCCCAGCATTTT

j_call: TRBJ1-3
clone_size: many
cdr3_length: 14
d_call: -
v_call: TRBV6-6
cdr3_aa: CASSSQGAGNTIYF
cdr3_nt: TGTGCCAGCAGCTCCCAGGGTGCTGGAAACACCATATATTTT

j_call: TRBJ2-2
clone_size: few
cdr3_length: 14
d_call: TRBD1
v_call: TRBV11-2
cdr3_aa: CASSYRDSYGELFF
cdr3_nt: TGTGCCAGCAGCTATAGGGACAGCTACGGGGAGCTGTTTTTT

j_call: TRBJ2-1
clone_size: many
cdr3_length: 16
d_call: TRBD2
v_call: TRBV5-1
cdr3_aa: CASSLYPSGGLNEQFF
cdr3_nt: TGCGCCAGCAGCTTGTACCCTAGCGGGGGCCTTAATGAGCAGTTCTTC

j_call: TRBJ2-3
clone_size: -
cdr3_length: 13
d_call: -
v_call: TRBV3-1
cdr3_aa: CASTPKKGDTQYF
cdr3_nt: TGTGCCAGCACCCCCAAAAAGGGGGATACGCAGTATTTT

j_call: TRBJ2-7
clone_size: -
cdr3_length: 16
d_call: -
v_call: TRBV6-8
cdr3_aa: CASSVSSRDGSYEQYF
cdr3_nt: TGTGCCAGCAGCGTCTCCTCAAGGGACGGATCCTACGAGCAGTACTTC

j_call: TRBJ1-1
clone_size: few
cdr3_length: 13
d_call: -
v_call: TRBV2
cdr3_aa: CASGRQMNTEAFF
cdr3_nt: TGTGCCAGCGGACGACAGATGAACACTGAAGCTTTCTTT

j_call: TRBJ2-2
clone_size: many
cdr3_length: 20
d_call: -
v_call: TRBV30
cdr3_aa: CAWSVRPHFTGTPIPGELFF
cdr3_nt: TGTGCCTGGAGTGTTAGGCCCCATTTCACCGGGACACCCATCCCCGGGGAGCTGTTTTTT

j_call: TRBJ2-7
clone_size: many
cdr3_length: 14
d_call: TRBD1
v_call: TRBV29-1
cdr3_aa: CSVETPGTGYEQYF
cdr3_nt: TGCAGCGTTGAGACCCCCGGGACAGGCTACGAGCAGTACTTC